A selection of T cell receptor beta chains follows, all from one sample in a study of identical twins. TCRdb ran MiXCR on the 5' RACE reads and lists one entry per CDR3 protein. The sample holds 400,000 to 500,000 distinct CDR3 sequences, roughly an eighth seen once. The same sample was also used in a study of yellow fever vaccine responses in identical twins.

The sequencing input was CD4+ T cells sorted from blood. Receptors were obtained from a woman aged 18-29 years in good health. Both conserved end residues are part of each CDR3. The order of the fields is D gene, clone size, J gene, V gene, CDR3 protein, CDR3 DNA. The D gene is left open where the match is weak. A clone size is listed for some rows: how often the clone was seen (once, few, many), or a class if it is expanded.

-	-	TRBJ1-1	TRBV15	CATSRDLNGPLNTEAFF	TGTGCCACCAGCAGAGATTTGAACGGACCTTTGAACACTGAAGCTTTCTTT
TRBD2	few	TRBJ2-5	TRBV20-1	CSTTPGLDYGTQYF	TGCAGTACAACCCCAGGACTAGATTACGGGACCCAGTACTTC
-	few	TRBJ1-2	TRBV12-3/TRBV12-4	CASTGGGPNYGYTF	TGTGCCAGCACGGGAGGCGGGCCTAACTATGGCTACACCTTC
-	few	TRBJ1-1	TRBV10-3	CAISDSNTEAFF	TGTGCCATCAGTGATTCGAACACTGAAGCTTTCTTT
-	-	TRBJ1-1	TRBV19	CASSIDQGAEGVENTEAFF	TGTGCCAGTAGTATAGATCAAGGCGCTGAGGGAGTGGAGAACACTGAAGCTTTCTTT
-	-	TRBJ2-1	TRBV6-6	CASSHIYNEQFF	TGTGCCAGCAGTCATATATACAATGAGCAGTTCTTC
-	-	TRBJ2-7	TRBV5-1	CASSPHDAAYEQYF	TGCGCCAGCAGCCCTCATGACGCTGCCTACGAGCAGTACTTC
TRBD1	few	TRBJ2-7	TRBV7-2	CASRPGQSSYEQYF	TGTGCCAGCAGACCGGGACAGAGCTCCTACGAGCAGTACTTC
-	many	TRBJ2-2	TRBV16	CASAVRPGELFF	TGTGCCAGCGCGGTGAGACCCGGGGAGCTGTTTTTT
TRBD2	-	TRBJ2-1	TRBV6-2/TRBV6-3	CASSDSSGRGSSYNEQFF	TGTGCCAGCAGTGACTCTAGCGGGAGGGGGAGCTCCTACAATGAGCAGTTCTTC
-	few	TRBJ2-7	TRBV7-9	CASSRPIGTTYEQYF	TGTGCCAGCAGCCGACCGATCGGCACAACCTACGAGCAGTACTTC
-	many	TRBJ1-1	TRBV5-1	CASRVGEMNTEAFF	TGCGCCAGCAGAGTAGGCGAGATGAACACTGAAGCTTTCTTT
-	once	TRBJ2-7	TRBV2	CASSEMLWGSSYEQYF	TGTGCCAGCAGTGAAATGTTGTGGGGCAGCTCCTACGAGCAGTACTTC
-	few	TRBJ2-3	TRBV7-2	CASKGGTTDTQYF	TGTGCCAGCAAGGGCGGGACCACAGATACGCAGTATTTT
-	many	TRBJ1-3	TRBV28	CASNFGVSGNTIYF	TGTGCCAGTAACTTTGGGGTGTCTGGAAACACCATATATTTT
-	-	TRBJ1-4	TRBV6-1	CASTTINEKLFF	TGTGCCAGCACCACCATTAATGAAAAACTGTTTTTT
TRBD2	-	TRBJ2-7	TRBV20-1	CSARVWRGGRNEQYF	TGCAGTGCTAGAGTGTGGCGGGGGGGCCGGAACGAGCAGTACTTC
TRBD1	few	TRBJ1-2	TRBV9	CASSARQGRDGYTF	TGTGCCAGCAGCGCTCGACAGGGAAGGGATGGCTACACCTTC
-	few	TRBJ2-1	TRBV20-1	CSAQAIAVSYNEQFF	TGCAGTGCCCAAGCGATAGCGGTATCCTACAATGAGCAGTTCTTC
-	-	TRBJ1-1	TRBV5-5	CASSLQDRRNTEAFF	TGTGCCAGCAGTTTACAAGACAGGCGGAACACTGAAGCTTTCTTT
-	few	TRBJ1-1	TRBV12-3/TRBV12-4	CASSQYGNMNTEAFF	TGTGCCAGCAGCCAGTATGGGAACATGAACACTGAAGCTTTCTTT
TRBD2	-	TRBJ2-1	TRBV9	CASSESGTSGSYNEQFF	TGTGCCAGCAGCGAGTCCGGGACTAGCGGTTCCTACAATGAGCAGTTCTTC
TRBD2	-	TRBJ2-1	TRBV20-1	CSARDSGGANEQFF	TGCAGTGCTAGAGATAGCGGGGGGGCAAATGAGCAGTTCTTC
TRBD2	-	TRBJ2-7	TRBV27	CASSLTSGGVYEQYF	TGTGCCAGCAGTTTAACTAGCGGGGGGGTGTACGAGCAGTACTTC
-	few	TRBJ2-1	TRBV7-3	CASSLSPGAGQQFF	TGTGCCAGCAGCTTATCACCGGGGGCAGGGCAGCAGTTCTTC
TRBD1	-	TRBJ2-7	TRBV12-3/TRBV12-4	CASRPTGAYEQYF	TGTGCCAGCAGGCCGACAGGGGCCTACGAGCAGTACTTC
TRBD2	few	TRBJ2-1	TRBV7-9	CASSLERLAGLNEQFF	TGTGCCAGCAGCTTAGAGCGACTAGCGGGACTCAATGAGCAGTTCTTC
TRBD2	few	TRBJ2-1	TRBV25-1	CASSPPAGGDNEQFF	TGTGCCAGCAGTCCTCCAGCGGGAGGCGACAATGAGCAGTTCTTC
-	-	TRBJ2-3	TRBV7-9	CASSFGGNADTQYF	TGTGCCAGCAGCTTCGGGGGTAATGCAGATACGCAGTATTTT
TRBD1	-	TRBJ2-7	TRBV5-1	CASSISGQGNYEQYF	TGCGCCAGCAGCATCTCGGGACAGGGTAACTACGAGCAGTACTTC
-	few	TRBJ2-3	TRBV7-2	CASSLIGGDTQYF	TGTGCCAGCAGCTTAATTGGGGGAGATACGCAGTATTTT
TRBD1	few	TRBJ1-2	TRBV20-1	CSAETGVDGYTF	TGCAGTGCTGAGACAGGGGTGGATGGCTACACCTTC
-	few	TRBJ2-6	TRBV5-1	CASRRVYSGANVLTF	TGCGCCAGCAGGAGGGTGTATTCTGGGGCCAACGTCCTGACTTTC
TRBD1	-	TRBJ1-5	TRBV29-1	CSVGTGSENQPQHF	TGCAGCGTCGGGACAGGGTCAGAAAATCAGCCCCAGCATTTT
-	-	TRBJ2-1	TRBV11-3	CASSHASLVGQGLYSYNEQFF	TGTGCCAGCAGCCACGCGAGCCTAGTCGGACAGGGACTATACTCCTACAATGAGCAGTTCTTC
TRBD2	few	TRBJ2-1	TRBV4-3	CASSQDEWREGHNEQFF	TGCGCCAGCAGCCAAGATGAATGGCGGGAGGGCCACAATGAGCAGTTCTTC
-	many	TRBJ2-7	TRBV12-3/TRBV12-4	CASSLHTRRGGSYEQYF	TGTGCCAGCAGTTTACACACTCGCAGGGGCGGCTCCTACGAGCAGTACTTC
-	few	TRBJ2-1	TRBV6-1	CASSPGLAFNEQFF	TGTGCCAGCTCCCCCGGTCTCGCGTTTAATGAGCAGTTCTTC
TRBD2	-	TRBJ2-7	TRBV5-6	CASSLFRLAGFYEQYF	TGTGCCAGCAGTTTGTTTCGTCTAGCGGGTTTCTACGAGCAGTACTTC
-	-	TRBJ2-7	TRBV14	CASSQVVPWEQYF	TGTGCCAGCAGCCAAGTGGTCCCCTGGGAGCAGTACTTC
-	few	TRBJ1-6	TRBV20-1	CSASPRAGTNSPLHF	TGCAGTGCTAGCCCTCGAGCAGGGACGAATTCACCCCTCCACTTT
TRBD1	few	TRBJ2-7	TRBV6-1	CASREGQAYEQYF	TGTGCCAGCAGAGAAGGACAGGCCTACGAGCAGTACTTC
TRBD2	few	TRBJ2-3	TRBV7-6	CASSLGLAGNADTQYF	TGTGCCAGCAGCTTAGGACTAGCGGGGAATGCAGATACGCAGTATTTT
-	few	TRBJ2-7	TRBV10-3	CAISESLRAEQYF	TGTGCCATCAGTGAGTCGCTAAGGGCCGAGCAGTACTTC
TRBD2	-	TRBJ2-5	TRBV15	CATSRDKRLAGLETQYF	TGTGCCACCAGCAGAGACAAAAGACTAGCAGGTCTAGAGACCCAGTACTTC
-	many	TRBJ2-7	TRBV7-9	CASSPYAGTEHYEQYF	TGTGCCAGCAGCCCTTACGCGGGGACGGAACACTACGAGCAGTACTTC
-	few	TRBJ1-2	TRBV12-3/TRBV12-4	CASSSFPRRGYTF	TGTGCCAGCAGTTCTTTTCCCCGGAGGGGCTACACCTTC
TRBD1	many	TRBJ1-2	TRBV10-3	CAISEKTGVNGYTF	TGTGCCATCAGTGAGAAAACAGGGGTGAATGGCTACACCTTC
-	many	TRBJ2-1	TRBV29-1	CSVAVYNEQFF	TGCAGCGTTGCGGTCTACAATGAGCAGTTCTTC